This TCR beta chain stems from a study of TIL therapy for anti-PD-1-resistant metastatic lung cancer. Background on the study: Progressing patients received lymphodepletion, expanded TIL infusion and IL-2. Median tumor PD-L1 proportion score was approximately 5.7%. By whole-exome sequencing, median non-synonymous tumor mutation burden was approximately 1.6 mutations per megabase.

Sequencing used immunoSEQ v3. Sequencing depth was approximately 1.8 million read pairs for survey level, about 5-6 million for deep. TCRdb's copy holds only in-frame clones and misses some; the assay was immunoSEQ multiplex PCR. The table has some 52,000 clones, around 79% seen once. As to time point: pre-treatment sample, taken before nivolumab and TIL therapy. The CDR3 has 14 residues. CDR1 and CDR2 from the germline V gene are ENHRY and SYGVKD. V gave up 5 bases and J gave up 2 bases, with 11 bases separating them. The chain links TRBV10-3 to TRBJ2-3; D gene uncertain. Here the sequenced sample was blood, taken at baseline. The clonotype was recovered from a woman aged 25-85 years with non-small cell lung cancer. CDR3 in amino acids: CAISSRSTTDTQYF. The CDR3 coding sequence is TGTGCCATCAGTTCGAGGAGTACCACAGATACGCAGTATTTT.